This T cell receptor (beta chain) was found in a study of T cells in tumors after PD-1 blockade. About the study: Excluded were patients with checkpoint blockade, immunosuppressants, or radiotherapy or other anti-cancer therapy within 4 weeks. A subset received ongoing vismodegib 150 mg daily alongside anti-PD-1 therapy. Each patient got pembrolizumab 200 mg every 3 weeks or cemiplimab 350 mg every 2 weeks.

TCRdb keeps only in-frame clones here, not all; method: immunoSEQ multiplex PCR. Of roughly 47,000 clones in the sample, 75% to 85% are singletons; the top ten hold approximately 15%. The V gene's germline CDR1 is SGHDN and CDR2 FVKESK. The CDR3 is 14 residues long. Unmatched junction bases numbered 8, after V lost 5 bases and J lost 6 bases. V is TRBV14 and J is TRBJ2-7; 9 nucleotides match TRBD1. The material was PBMCs, obtained before anti-PD-1 treatment. This sequence was found in a human donor with basal cell carcinoma. CDR3 sequence (DNA): TGTGCCAGCAGCAACACCGGGACAGGGACCGAGCAGTACTTC. It specifies CASSNTGTGTEQYF.